The 6 T cell receptor beta chains in this list originate from one sample, sequenced in a study of beta chain features in type 1 diabetes. cDNA synthesis used the whole RNA isolate, giving expressed TCRB sequences. The repertoire was sequenced with immunoSEQ multiplex PCR; TCRdb's copy has only in-frame clones and lacks some. The sample records fewer than 250,000 clones, around 65% being singletons. Sequenced input: naive CD4+ T cells from blood. The receptors derive from a young man in good health.

The gene calls are TRBV19 and TRBJ2-3, with a weak D call TRBD2 (5 bases). V lost 5 bases and J 6 bases, leaving 12 bases between the germline ends. Germline V CDR1 and CDR2: LNHDA, SQIVND (reference sequence). This CDR3 is built from 13 residues. The CDR3 DNA reads TGTGCCAGTAGTTTCTCCTGGGAGGATACGCAGTATTTT. It codes for CASSFSWEDTQYF.

This chain connects TRBV30 to TRBJ2-7; no firm D call. V lost 4 bases and J 6 bases, leaving 16 bases between the germline ends. Germline V gene sequence: CDR1 GTSNPN, CDR2 SVGIG (reference sequence). There are 13 residues in the CDR3. CDR3 sequence (DNA): TGTGCCTGGAATACAATCCGGGTAGGCGAGCAGTACTTC. Its protein is CAWNTIRVGEQYF.

Only a few counts were recorded for this clone. This chain connects TRBV9 to TRBJ1-2; D is possibly TRBD1 (6 bases). The CDR3 spans 14 residues. The germline V gene has CDR1 SGDLS and CDR2 YYNGEE. Trimming left V 4 bases short and J 6 bases short, with 16 bases between. The CDR3 coding sequence is TGTGCCAGCAGCCCCACGGGGGGCGTTAATGGCTACACCTTC. Amino acid sequence: CASSPTGGVNGYTF.

This rearrangement joins TRBV2 to TRBJ1-1, with D uncertain. The CDR3 sequence is 15 residues long. V lost 0 bases, J lost 1 base, and 9 bases lay in between. Germline CDR1 SNHLY, CDR2 FYNNEI. CDR3 region: CASSEAPWANTEAFF. CDR3 sequence (DNA): TGTGCCAGCAGTGAAGCACCTTGGGCGAACACTGAAGCTTTCTTT.

The chain carries TRBV29-1 and TRBJ2-7; 11 bases are shared with TRBD2. Germline V gives CDR1 SQVTM, CDR2 ANQGSEA. With 6 bases clipped from V and 7 bases from J, the junction kept 14 bases outside the gene matches. CDR3 length: 15 residues. The chain's CDR3 is CSVVLAGGISTEQYF. CDR3 DNA sequence: TGCAGCGTCGTCCTAGCGGGAGGTATCTCAACGGAGCAGTACTTC.

The chain couples TRBV7-2 to TRBJ2-3; D not resolved. The CDR3 has 13 amino acids. V lost 4 bases and J lost 2, with 7 bases in between. In germline, CDR1 is SGHTA, CDR2 FQGNSA. This CDR3 reads CASSSSFTDTQYF. The CDR3 DNA follows: TGTGCCAGCAGCTCCTCCTTCACAGATACGCAGTATTTT. The variable domain in full, completed from reference TRBV7-2 and TRBJ2-3, reads GAGVSQSPSNKVTEKGKDVELRCDPISGHTALYWYRQSLGQGLEFLIYFQGNSAPDKSGLPSDRFSAERTGGSVSTLTIQRTQQEDSAVYLCASSSSFTDTQYFGPGTRLTVL.